Following are 15 T cell receptor beta chains from one sample sequenced in a study of T cells in Graves' hyperthyroidism and ophthalmopathy. RNA transcripts served as the template for amplifying TCR beta CDR3 regions. The TCR CDR3 was amplified in a first-round RT-PCR using the HTBI primer set. A single record per CDR3 protein comes from TCRdb applying MiXCR to the multiplex PCR reads. The sample shows fewer than 650,000 distinct CDR3 sequences, 11% to 15% of them seen only once. Sequenced material: blood. These receptors all stem from a woman aged 25 to 39 with Graves' hyperthyroidism that later progressed to Graves' ophthalmopathy.

This clonotype has a count of ten or more. The chain joins TRBV18 to TRBJ1-1, with D perhaps TRBD1 (6 bases). The length of the CDR3 is 14 residues. CDR1 is KGHSH, CDR2 LQKENI, per germline. Trimming took 4 bases from V and 4 from J, leaving 13 bases between them. The CDR3 protein is CASSHSEGGTEAFF. The CDR3 DNA sequence: TGTGCCAGCTCACACAGTGAGGGGGGCACTGAAGCTTTCTTT.

This clonotype was seen at least ten times. The chain recombines TRBV6-2 or TRBV6-3 with TRBJ2-7; D possibly corresponds to TRBD2 (6 bases). Trimming shortened V by 4 bases and J by 1 base, and 17 bases separated the two germline ends. Germline V gene lookup returns CDR1 MNHEY and CDR2 SVGEGT. The CDR3 is made up of 16 amino acids. The CDR3 sequence is CASSSPGLVLSYEQYF. The DNA for the CDR3 is TGTGCCAGCAGTTCCCCGGGACTCGTTCTTTCCTACGAGCAGTACTTC.

This clonotype was counted at least ten times. This chain links TRBV20-1 with TRBJ2-5; 7 nucleotides align to TRBD1. CDR3 size: 12 residues. The germline CDR1 and CDR2 sequences are DFQATT and SNEGSKA (reference sequence). After removal of 5 bases from V and 5 bases from J, the junction contained 5 bases not matched to a gene. The CDR3 sequence: CSAGDSLETQYF. The DNA for the CDR3 is TGCAGTGCTGGGGACAGCTTGGAGACCCAGTACTTC.

This clonotype came up many times. The chain employs TRBV20-1 and TRBJ2-1; D may be TRBD1 or TRBD2 (5 bases each). The germline V and J ends were trimmed by 3 bases and 4 bases, with 13 bases remaining between them. Per germline, CDR1 DFQATT and CDR2 SNEGSKA (reference sequence). The CDR3 loop spans 14 amino acids. CDR3 bases: TGCAGTGCTAGGTGGGACGCATGGTACAATGAGCAGTTCTTC. It codes for CSARWDAWYNEQFF.

This clonotype was recorded at least ten times. The CDR3 nucleotides read TGCGCCAGCAGCCAAGAGGGAGGCGATGACTCGGAAGAGACCCAGTACTTC. As protein: CASSQEGGDDSEETQYF. This rearrangement joins TRBV4-1 to TRBJ2-5; D may be TRBD2 (6 bases). Trimming left V 0 bases short and J 3 bases short, with 17 bases between. Per germline, CDR1 MGHRA and CDR2 YSYEKL. This CDR3 spans 17 amino acids.

This chain uses TRBV28 with TRBJ2-1, with 9 positions matching TRBD1. The junction had 7 bases not matched to a gene; V was cut back by 1 base and J by 9 bases. The CDR3 extends over 15 amino acids. The V gene's germline CDR1 is MDHEN and CDR2 SYDVKM. CDR3: CASSLSGTGLPEQFF. The CDR3, as DNA: TGTGCCAGCAGTTTATCGGGGACAGGGCTTCCTGAGCAGTTCTTC.

This clonotype was detected ten times or more. V is TRBV20-1 and J is TRBJ1-2, with a weak D call TRBD1 (5 bases). Germline values: CDR1 DFQATT, CDR2 SNEGSKA (reference sequence). Trimming took 2 bases from V and 1 from J, leaving 11 bases between them. This CDR3 comprises 14 residues. CDR3 sequence (DNA): TGCAGTGCTAGACGGGACTCCATTAACTATGGCTACACCTTC. Translating it yields CSARRDSINYGYTF.

This clonotype occurred many times. The chain is built from TRBV2 and TRBJ2-1; 11 nucleotides match TRBD2. V shed 6 bases and J 3 bases; nucleotides not matched to a gene: 4. CDR1 and CDR2 (germline): SNHLY, FYNNEI. The CDR3 extends over 15 amino acids. The CDR3 coding sequence is TGTGCCAGCAGGGTCACTAGCGGGAGCTACAATGAGCAGTTCTTC. It encodes CASRVTSGSYNEQFF.

Many counts were recorded for this clonotype. The chain uses TRBV29-1 and TRBJ2-7; D unclear. V was trimmed by 4 bases and J by 2 bases, leaving 12 bases between them. CDR1 SQVTM and CDR2 ANQGSEA come from the germline V gene. This CDR3 spans 13 amino acids. The CDR3, as DNA: TGCAGCGTTGGGCACACCCCCACCTACGAGCAGTACTTC. Encoded protein: CSVGHTPTYEQYF.

This clonotype has at least ten counts. This rearrangement joins TRBV20-1 to TRBJ2-3, with TRBD1 identical over 11 bases. Trimming removed 5 bases from V and 6 bases from J; junction bases left unmatched: 10. This CDR3 spans 15 amino acids. Germline lookup yields CDR1 DFQATT and CDR2 SNEGSKA (reference sequence). The CDR3 bases are TGCAGTGCTGAAATATGGACAGGGGGCCTCGATACGCAGTATTTT. This gives the protein CSAEIWTGGLDTQYF.

This clonotype showed up many times. The CDR3 loop reads CATSASSSGRGETQYF. The DNA for the CDR3 is TGTGCCACCAGTGCTTCTTCTAGCGGGAGGGGGGAGACCCAGTACTTC. This sequence joins TRBV24-1 and TRBJ2-5; TRBD2 agrees at 12 bases. The CDR3 runs 16 residues. From germline, CDR1 is KGHDR and CDR2 SFDVKD. Trimming took 5 bases from V and 5 from J; bases not matched to a gene: 8.

This clonotype was counted between two and nine times. This sequence joins TRBV15 and TRBJ2-1; TRBD2 aligns across 9 bases. The CDR3 loop spans 13 amino acids. Trimming at V came to 5 bases and at J to 12 bases, leaving 8 bases not matched to a gene. Germline-derived CDR1 and CDR2 are LNHNV and YYDKDF (reference sequence). The CDR3 bases are TGTGCCACCAGCCCTAGCGGGGCAACAGTGCAGTTCTTC. Translated: CATSPSGATVQFF.

This clonotype was counted only a few times. The rearrangement links TRBV20-1 to TRBJ1-2; 11 bases fit TRBD1. V lost 4 bases and J lost 2; bases outside the gene matches: 6. The CDR3 spans 15 residues. Germline V gives CDR1 DFQATT, CDR2 SNEGSKA (reference sequence). The CDR3 DNA is TGCAGTGCTACCCTCCGGGACAGGGGGAACTATGGCTACACCTTC. It is translated as CSATLRDRGNYGYTF.

This sequence joins TRBV14 and TRBJ2-5; 7 bases match TRBD2. The germline gives CDR1 SGHDN, CDR2 FVKESK. The CDR3 runs 16 residues. The trim removed 4 bases at V and 4 bases at J, leaving 12 bases unmatched. CDR3 sequence: CASSPVPGGRLETQYF. DNA of the CDR3: TGTGCCAGCAGCCCCGTCCCGGGGGGTCGATTAGAGACCCAGTACTTC.

V usage is TRBV30 and J usage is TRBJ1-2, with no clear D. V lost 2 bases and J lost 4, with 14 bases in between. This CDR3 is built from 14 residues. The germline CDR1 and CDR2 sequences are GTSNPN and SVGIG (reference sequence). The CDR3 loop reads CAWSFPGERYGYTF. The CDR3 DNA is TGTGCCTGGAGTTTCCCCGGGGAACGCTATGGCTACACCTTC.